Following are 24 T cell receptor beta chains from one sample sequenced in a study of cytomegalovirus exposure and HLA in healthy donors. It was with 60 Vbeta and 13 Jbeta primers that the PCR ran. The method was immunoSEQ multiplex PCR; TCRdb's version includes in-frame clones alone and lacks a portion of them. The sample has fewer than 100,000 clones; roughly 78% are singletons. Sequenced sample: PBMCs. The receptor set was obtained from a male donor in good health and CMV-seropositive.

This chain connects TRBV29-1 to TRBJ2-7, with D maybe TRBD2 (5 bases). Germline V gene sequence: CDR1 SQVTM, CDR2 ANQGSEA. The CDR3 contains 12 residues. V was pared by 5 bases and J by 7 bases, with 15 bases between. CDR3 loop: CSVIRGNREQYF. The CDR3 bases are TGCAGCGTTATTCGAGGGAACCGGGAGCAGTACTTC.

The gene calls are TRBV6-1 and TRBJ2-7, with TRBD1 identical over 7 bases. CDR1 is MNHNS, CDR2 SASEGT, per germline. This CDR3 spans 14 amino acids. The V gene end was trimmed by 6 bases and the J gene end by 0 bases; junction bases not matched to a gene: 5. This CDR3 reads CASRVDRTSYEQYF. The DNA for the CDR3 is TGTGCCAGCAGGGTGGACAGGACCTCCTACGAGCAGTACTTC.

V usage is TRBV5-1 and J usage is TRBJ1-2; possibly TRBD1 for D (6 bases). With 3 bases removed from V and 4 bases from J, the gap between germline ends came to 13 bases. The length of the CDR3 is 14 residues. Germline V gene sequence: CDR1 SGHRS, CDR2 YFSETQ. CDR3 nucleotides: TGCGCCAGCAGCTCGAGAGGGGGATCCTATGGCTACACCTTC. Its translation is CASSSRGGSYGYTF. The complete variable domain, with remaining parts taken from reference TRBV5-1 and TRBJ1-2, reads KAGVTQTPRYLIKTRGQQVTLSCSPISGHRSVSWYQQTPGQGLQFLFEYFSETQRNKGNFPGRFSGRQFSNSRSEMNVSTLELGDSALYLCASSSRGGSYGYTFGSGTRLTVV.

The chain is built from TRBV28 and TRBJ2-7; no definite D call. V was shortened by 5 bases and J by 3 bases, with 5 bases between the two germline ends. This CDR3 region has 11 residues. Per germline, CDR1 MDHEN and CDR2 SYDVKM. The DNA for the CDR3 is TGTGCCAGCAGTATCCGCTACGAGCAGTACTTC. Amino acids: CASSIRYEQYF. Using reference TRBV28 and TRBJ2-7 for the parts outside the CDR3, the full variable domain is DVKVTQSSRYLVKRTGEKVFLECVQDMDHENMFWYRQDPGLGLRLIYFSYDVKMKEKGDIPEGYSVSREKKERFSLILESASTNQTSMYLCASSIRYEQYFGPGTRLTVT.

This clone was observed a few times. The chain recombines TRBV19 with TRBJ2-7; a weak D match, TRBD1 (5 bases). The CDR3 sequence is 15 residues long. CDR1 and CDR2 from the germline V gene are LNHDA and SQIVND (reference sequence). V was cut by 3 bases and J by 0 bases, with 12 bases left in between. The CDR3: CASSISRGNSYEQYF. CDR3 sequence (DNA): TGTGCCAGTAGTATTTCTAGGGGAAACTCCTACGAGCAGTACTTC.

Written as DNA, the CDR3 is TGTGCCAGCAGCTTATTTGGGCGGGGGGCTGACGGGGAGCTGTTTTTT. Translating gives CASSLFGRGADGELFF. The genes are TRBV7-2 and TRBJ2-2; 8 nucleotides match TRBD2. Germline CDR1 is SGHTA and CDR2 is FQGNSA. The CDR3 sequence is 16 residues long. J was trimmed by 7 bases and V by 2 bases; bases with no gene match: 9.

This clone was observed a single time. J is TRBJ2-5 and V is TRBV15; possible D gene TRBD1, 5 bases. Looked up from germline, CDR1 is LNHNV and CDR2 is YYDKDF (reference sequence). The germline V and J ends were trimmed by 0 bases and 1 base, with 6 bases remaining between them. The CDR3 loop spans 14 amino acids. CDR3 sequence reads: CATSRDRAQETQYF. CDR3 bases: TGTGCCACCAGCAGAGACAGGGCCCAAGAGACCCAGTACTTC.

This clone was counted between two and nine times. The CDR3 DNA follows: TGTGCCAGCAGTTTAGTTACAGCTGTGAACACTGAAGCTTTCTTT. It is translated as CASSLVTAVNTEAFF. V gene TRBV28 combines with J gene TRBJ1-1; D not certain. Trimming took 2 bases from V and 0 from J, leaving 10 bases between them. In germline, CDR1 is MDHEN, CDR2 SYDVKM. The CDR3 spans 15 residues.

The chain links TRBV5-4 to TRBJ1-2; weak D call: TRBD1 (6 bases). Germline CDR1 and CDR2: SGHNT and YYREEE (reference sequence). V gave up 3 bases and J gave up 2 bases, with 17 bases separating them. The CDR3 has 16 residues. CDR3 in amino acids: CASSSLVTGRNYGYTF. Here the CDR3 DNA reads TGTGCCAGCAGCTCGCTCGTGACAGGACGGAACTATGGCTACACCTTC.

This clone has more than one count but fewer than ten. The chain links TRBV19 to TRBJ2-7, with D possibly being TRBD1 (7 bases). The ends were cut back, 5 bases at V and 1 base at J, with 12 bases in the middle. Germline loops: CDR1 LNHDA, CDR2 SQIVND (reference sequence). The CDR3 sequence is 14 residues long. Here the CDR3 DNA reads TGTGCCAGTAGTGGGGGGACAGCATCCTACGAGCAGTACTTC. It translates to CASSGGTASYEQYF.

The J gene is TRBJ2-7, the V gene TRBV27, with D possibly TRBD2 on 5 matching bases. Looked up from germline, CDR1 is MNHEY and CDR2 is SMNVEV (reference sequence). Trimming stripped 3 bases from V and 0 bases from J, with 12 bases between. The CDR3 consists of 15 residues. The CDR3 reads CASSFRRGNSYEQYF. The DNA of the CDR3 is TGTGCCAGCAGTTTTCGCCGGGGAAACTCCTACGAGCAGTACTTC.

By sample fraction, this clone is medium-sized (0.01 to 0.1%). The V and J genes are TRBV6-1 and TRBJ2-2; 9 bases agree with TRBD1. Germline V gives CDR1 MNHNS, CDR2 SASEGT. V gave up 6 bases and J gave up 7 bases; unmatched junction bases: 9. The CDR3 covers 15 residues. The CDR3 reads CASRILQGANGELFF. Here the CDR3 DNA reads TGTGCCAGCAGGATATTACAGGGGGCTAACGGGGAGCTGTTTTTT.

This rearrangement joins TRBV28 to TRBJ2-1; 8 bases map to TRBD2. The germline gives CDR1 MDHEN, CDR2 SYDVKM. J gave up 0 bases and V 5 bases, and 12 bases lay outside the gene matches. The CDR3 covers 18 residues. CDR3: CASSPSPGLGSSYNEQFF. In nucleotides, the CDR3 is TGTGCCAGCAGTCCTTCACCGGGACTAGGCAGCTCCTACAATGAGCAGTTCTTC.

This clone was detected only a few times. V and J are TRBV29-1 and TRBJ1-2; possibly TRBD1 for D (5 bases). V lost 4 bases to trimming and J lost 4 bases, with 22 bases between them. The CDR3 totals 16 residues. Germline V gives CDR1 SQVTM, CDR2 ANQGSEA. The CDR3 nucleotides are TGCAGCGTTGGGGCACTGGCCAGGGATGGCGGCTATGGCTACACCTTC. Its protein product is CSVGALARDGGYGYTF. Drawing the rest from reference TRBV29-1 and TRBJ1-2, the complete variable domain is SAVISQKPSRDICQRGTSLTIQCQVDSQVTMMFWYRQQPGQSLTLIATANQGSEATYESGFVIDKFPISRPNLTFSTLTVSNMSPEDSSIYLCSVGALARDGGYGYTFGSGTRLTVV.

V and J are TRBV19 and TRBJ1-4; TRBD1 is a possible D gene (6 bases). Per germline, CDR1 LNHDA and CDR2 SQIVND (reference sequence). V was pared by 2 bases and J by 14 bases, with 18 bases between. This CDR3 spans 14 amino acids. The CDR3 loop is CASSIRDTLKGLFF. The CDR3 nucleotides read TGTGCCAGTAGTATAAGGGACACCCTAAAGGGCCTGTTTTTT.

The rearrangement joins TRBV19 to TRBJ2-1, with TRBD1 identical over 7 bases. Germline CDR1 reads LNHDA; CDR2 reads SQIVND (reference sequence). The CDR3 runs to 15 residues. The V segment lost 4 bases and the J segment 2 bases; nucleotides outside the gene matches: 5. CDR3 in DNA: TGTGCCAGTAGTACCATGACAGGGACCTACAATGAGCAGTTCTTC. As protein: CASSTMTGTYNEQFF. Using reference TRBV19 and TRBJ2-1 for the parts outside the CDR3, the full variable domain is DGGITQSPKYLFRKEGQNVTLSCEQNLNHDAMYWYRQDPGQGLRLIYYSQIVNDFQKGDIAEGYSVSREKKESFPLTVTSAQKNPTAFYLCASSTMTGTYNEQFFGPGTRLTVL.

The chain links TRBV7-8 to TRBJ2-4; D possibly corresponds to TRBD2 (5 bases). V was shortened by 8 bases and J by 6 bases, with 14 bases between the two germline ends. Germline V gene lookup returns CDR1 SGHVS and CDR2 FQNEAQ. The CDR3 loop spans 13 amino acids. The CDR3 nucleotides read TGTGCCAGCTCCAGGTCCGCGGGAAACATTCAGTACTTC. It specifies CASSRSAGNIQYF.

The genes are TRBV6-5 and TRBJ2-2; TRBD2 agrees at 13 bases. The germline CDR1 and CDR2 sequences are MNHEY and SVGAGI. CDR3 length equals 16 residues. The V and J ends lost 0 bases and 6 bases, in that order; junction bases with no gene match: 1. The CDR3 DNA sequence: TGTGCCAGCAGTTACTCGGGACTAGCGGGGTCCGGGGAGCTGTTTTTT. It codes for CASSYSGLAGSGELFF.

This clone was seen more than once but under ten times. CDR3 protein: CSAGTDNYGYTF. The CDR3 DNA sequence: TGCAGCGCGGGGACAGATAACTATGGCTACACCTTC. This chain links TRBV29-1 with TRBJ1-2; 7 nucleotides agree with TRBD1. Germline V gene data show CDR1 as SQVTM and CDR2 as ANQGSEA. With V trimmed by 7 bases and J by 1 base, 3 bases remained unmatched. The CDR3 is made up of 12 amino acids.

The V and J genes are TRBV29-1 and TRBJ2-7; 10 bases match TRBD1. Trimming cost V 5 bases and J 3 bases; bases outside gene matches: 7. The CDR3 has 14 amino acids. The germline gives CDR1 SQVTM, CDR2 ANQGSEA. CDR3 DNA sequence: TGCAGCGTTACCCGGACAGGGGGGGACTACGAGCAGTACTTC. Protein sequence: CSVTRTGGDYEQYF.

This clone came up once. The J gene is TRBJ1-1, the V gene TRBV5-4; tentative D call: TRBD1 (5 bases). Germline V CDR1 and CDR2: SGHNT, YYREEE (reference sequence). CDR3 length: 15 residues. V lost 4 bases and J 1 base, leaving 14 bases between the germline ends. The DNA for the CDR3 is TGTGCCAGCAGCCCGTCGGGACTGTCGAACACTGAAGCTTTCTTT. As protein: CASSPSGLSNTEAFF.

As DNA, the CDR3 is TGCGCCAGCAGCCAAGTCCAGGGATCTGATCAGCCCCAGCATTTT. It encodes CASSQVQGSDQPQHF. This rearrangement joins TRBV4-1 to TRBJ1-5; perhaps TRBD1 as D (5 bases). CDR1 is MGHRA, CDR2 YSYEKL, per germline. The CDR3 contains 15 residues. Trimming removed 1 base from V and 5 bases from J, with 12 bases in between.

The chain employs TRBV11-2 and TRBJ2-3; 11 positions agree with TRBD2. The V gene's germline CDR1 is SGHAT and CDR2 FQNNGV. This CDR3 comprises 15 residues. The V segment lost 5 bases and the J segment 1 base; nucleotides outside the gene matches: 2. This chain's CDR3 is CASSLLAGGTDTQYF. The CDR3 bases are TGTGCCAGCAGCCTACTAGCGGGGGGCACAGATACGCAGTATTTT.

The chain recombines TRBV28 with TRBJ1-1, with D unresolved. The germline V gene has CDR1 MDHEN and CDR2 SYDVKM. CDR3 length: 13 residues. Trimming took off 7 bases at V and 4 bases at J, with 13 bases between the two ends. CDR3 protein: CASNWEVGTEAFF. The CDR3, as DNA: TGTGCCAGCAATTGGGAGGTTGGCACTGAAGCTTTCTTT. Full variable domain (remainder filled in from reference TRBV28 and TRBJ1-1): DVKVTQSSRYLVKRTGEKVFLECVQDMDHENMFWYRQDPGLGLRLIYFSYDVKMKEKGDIPEGYSVSREKKERFSLILESASTNQTSMYLCASNWEVGTEAFFGQGTRLTVV.